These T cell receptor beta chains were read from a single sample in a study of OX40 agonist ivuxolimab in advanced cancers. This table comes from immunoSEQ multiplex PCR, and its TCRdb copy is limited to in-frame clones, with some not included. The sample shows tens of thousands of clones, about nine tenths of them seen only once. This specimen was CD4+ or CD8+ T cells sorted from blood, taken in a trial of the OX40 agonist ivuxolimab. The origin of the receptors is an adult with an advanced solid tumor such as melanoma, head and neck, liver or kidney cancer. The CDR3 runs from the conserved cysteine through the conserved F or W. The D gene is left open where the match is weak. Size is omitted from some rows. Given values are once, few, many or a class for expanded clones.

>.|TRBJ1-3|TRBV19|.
TGTGCCAGTACCCCGGACAGCTCTGGAAACACCATATATTTT
CASTPDSSGNTIYF
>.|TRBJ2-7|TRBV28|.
TGTGCCAGCAGCCCCCGGGGGGCGGCAACCTACGAGCAGTACTTC
CASSPRGAATYEQYF
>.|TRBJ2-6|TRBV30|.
TGTGCCTGCTTGGGCTCCACTGGACACCCCTCCGGGTCTAGGGTCCTGACTTTC
CACLGSTGHPSGSRVLTF
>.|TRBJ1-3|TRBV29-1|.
TGCAGCGTTTACAGGGAAACTGGAAACACCATATATTTT
CSVYRETGNTIYF
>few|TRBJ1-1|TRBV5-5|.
TGTGCCAGCAGCCGGGTGGCCAGGGCAGGTCCCTCGCTCACTGAAGCTTTCTTT
CASSRVARAGPSLTEAFF
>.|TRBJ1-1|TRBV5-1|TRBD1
TGCGCCAGCCAATCAGAGGACAGGGTAGCTTTCTTT
CASQSEDRVAFF
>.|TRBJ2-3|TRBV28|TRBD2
TGTGCCAGCAGTTCGGTAGCGGGGGGGCCAACAGATACGCAGTATTTT
CASSSVAGGPTDTQYF
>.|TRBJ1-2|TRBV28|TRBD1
TGTGCCAGCAGTCCGGTCGCGGGACAGGGCCATGGCTACACCTTC
CASSPVAGQGHGYTF
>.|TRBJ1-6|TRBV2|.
TGTGCCAGCAGTGTAAGGGACTCTGGGACTTCACCCCTCCACTTT
CASSVRDSGTSPLHF
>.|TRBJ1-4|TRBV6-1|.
TGTGCCAGTTTCCGCCGAGTTGCAACTAATGAAAAACTGTTTTTT
CASFRRVATNEKLFF
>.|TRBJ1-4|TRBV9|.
TGTGCCAGCAGCGACAGCCCCCGGGCTCCAACTAATGAAAAACTGTTTTTT
CASSDSPRAPTNEKLFF
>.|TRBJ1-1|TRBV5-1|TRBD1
TGCGCCAGCAGCGGGGGGACAGGGGTTAACACTGAAGCTTTCTTT
CASSGGTGVNTEAFF
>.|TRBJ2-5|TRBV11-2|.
TGTGCCAGCAGCTTTGGCAACGGGGCAAGAGAGACCCAGTACTTC
CASSFGNGARETQYF
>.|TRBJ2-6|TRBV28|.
TGTGCCAGCGGTCAGCTGAGCTCTGGGGCCAACGTCCTGACTTTC
CASGQLSSGANVLTF
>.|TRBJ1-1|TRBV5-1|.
TGCGCCAGCAGCCTCGGGGGGGTGACTAACACTGAAGCTTTCTTT
CASSLGGVTNTEAFF
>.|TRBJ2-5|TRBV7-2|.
TGTGCCAGCAGCACTCGGGCAGAGACCCAGTACTTC
CASSTRAETQYF
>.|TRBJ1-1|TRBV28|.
TGTGCCAGCAGGTACTTCGGGACAACCTATGAAGCTTTCTTT
CASRYFGTTYEAFF
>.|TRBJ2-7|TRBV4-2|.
TGTGCCAGCAGCCAAGACAGGGCCCGGTCCTACGAGCAGTACTTC
CASSQDRARSYEQYF
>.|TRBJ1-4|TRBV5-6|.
TGTGCCAGCAGCTTTACAGGGACGGCGACTAATGAAAAACTGTTTTTT
CASSFTGTATNEKLFF
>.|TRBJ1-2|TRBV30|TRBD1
TGTGCCTGGAGTGCCCCCGGACAGGAACTCCTAAACTATGGCTACACCTTC
CAWSAPGQELLNYGYTF
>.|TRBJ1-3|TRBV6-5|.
TGTGCCAGCAGTTCAGCTGGGCTGTTCTCTGGAAACACCATATATTTT
CASSSAGLFSGNTIYF
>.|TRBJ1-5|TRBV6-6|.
TGTGCCAGCAAGCCCCAGGGGAACGTAAATCAGCCCCAGCATTTT
CASKPQGNVNQPQHF
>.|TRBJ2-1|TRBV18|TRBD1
TGTGCCAGCTCACCTCCGTCGACAGGGAAAGAGGGTGAGCAGTTCTTC
CASSPPSTGKEGEQFF
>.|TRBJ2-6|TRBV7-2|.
TGTGCCAGCAGCTCCGGGGGAGGGGCCAACGTCCTGACTTTC
CASSSGGGANVLTF
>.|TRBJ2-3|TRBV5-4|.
TGTGCCAGCAGCCGACAGGCCCTCACAGATACGCAGTATTTT
CASSRQALTDTQYF
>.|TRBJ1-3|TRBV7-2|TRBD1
TGTGCCAGCAGCGCGCGACAGGGGTCACGCTCTGGAAACACCATATATTTT
CASSARQGSRSGNTIYF
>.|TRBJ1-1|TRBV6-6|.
TGTGCCAGCAGACGGCAGGGATACCTCACTGAAGCTTTCTTT
CASRRQGYLTEAFF
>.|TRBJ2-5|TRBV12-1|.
TGTGCCGGGACTAGCGGGGGCCGGGGACAAGAGACCCAGTACTTC
CAGTSGGRGQETQYF
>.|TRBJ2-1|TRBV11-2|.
TGTGCCAGCAGCGCAGGGAAGGGGACAATGGATGAGCAGTTCTTC
CASSAGKGTMDEQFF
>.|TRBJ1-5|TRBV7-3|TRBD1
TGTGCCAGCAGCCATTCCCGGGACAGCTCGTATAGCAATCAGCCCCAGCATTTT
CASSHSRDSSYSNQPQHF
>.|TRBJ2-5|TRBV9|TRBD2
TGTGCCAGCAGCGGTACGGCGGGGGGGTACCAAGAGACCCAGTACTTC
CASSGTAGGYQETQYF
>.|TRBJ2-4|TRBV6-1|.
TGTGCCAGCAGTGAAGCCCTCGTACTCAACCAAGCCAAAAACATTCAGTACTTC
CASSEALVLNQAKNIQYF
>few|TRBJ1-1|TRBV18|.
TGTGCCAGCTCACCACCGGCCAGTGGGGACACTGAAGCTTTCTTT
CASSPPASGDTEAFF
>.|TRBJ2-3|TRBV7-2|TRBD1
TGTGCCAGCAGCTTCCGACAGGGGTCAGATACGCAGTATTTT
CASSFRQGSDTQYF
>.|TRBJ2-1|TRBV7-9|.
TGTGCCAGCAGCTTGGGCGGGAACTACAATGAGCAGTTCTTC
CASSLGGNYNEQFF
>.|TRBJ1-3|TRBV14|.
TGTGCCAGCAGCCAGTCCGGGGGCGGAAACACCATATATTTT
CASSQSGGGNTIYF
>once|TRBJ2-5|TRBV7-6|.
TGTGCCAGCAGCTTAACTCAAGAGACCCAGTACTTC
CASSLTQETQYF